This T cell receptor beta chain was recovered during a study of breast tumors, draining lymph nodes, adjacent tissues. Comments on this clonotype: What it binds is not known.

Study results and limitations: Tumor repertoires ranked between lymph nodes and nontumor tissue in diversity, with V and J gene preferences. Tumor T cell lymph node origin was a supported hypothesis, not proven. Compared with basal-like, luminal-like tumors shared significantly more repertoire with nontumor tissue.

The germline V and J ends were trimmed by 0 bases and 12 bases, with 18 bases remaining between them. CDR3 length: 15 residues. Germline V gives CDR1 KGHSH, CDR2 LQKENI. One entry per CDR3 protein results from TCRdb running MiXCR on the multiplex PCR reads. The sample shows 250,000 or so distinct CDR3 sequences, around 31% of them seen only once. Samples came from axillary lymph nodes draining the breast cancer. The rearrangement links TRBV18 to TRBJ2-1, with a weak D call TRBD1 (5 bases). The sequenced material came from axillary lymph node tissue. The origin of this receptor is a female donor with breast cancer. Some clones in this sample may be carry-over from other donors' samples. For the CDR3, the DNA is TGTGCCAGCTCACCACCGGGCGTGCAGGGTAGAGTGCAGTTCTTC. This gives the protein CASSPPGVQGRVQFF.